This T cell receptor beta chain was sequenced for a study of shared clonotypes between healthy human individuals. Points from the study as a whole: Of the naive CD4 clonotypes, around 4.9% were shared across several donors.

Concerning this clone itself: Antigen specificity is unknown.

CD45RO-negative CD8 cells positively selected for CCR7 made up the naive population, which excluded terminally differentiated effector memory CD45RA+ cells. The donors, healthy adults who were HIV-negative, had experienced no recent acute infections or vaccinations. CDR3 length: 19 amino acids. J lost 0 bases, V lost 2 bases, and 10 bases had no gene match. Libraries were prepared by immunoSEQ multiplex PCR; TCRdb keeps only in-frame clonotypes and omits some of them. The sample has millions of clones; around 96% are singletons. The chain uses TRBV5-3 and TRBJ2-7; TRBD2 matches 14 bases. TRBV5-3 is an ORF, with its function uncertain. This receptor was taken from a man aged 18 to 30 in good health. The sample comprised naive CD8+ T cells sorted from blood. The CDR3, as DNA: TGTGCCAGAAGCTTAACCGGGACTAGCGGGAGAGACAGCTCCTACGAGCAGTACTTC. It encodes CARSLTGTSGRDSSYEQYF.